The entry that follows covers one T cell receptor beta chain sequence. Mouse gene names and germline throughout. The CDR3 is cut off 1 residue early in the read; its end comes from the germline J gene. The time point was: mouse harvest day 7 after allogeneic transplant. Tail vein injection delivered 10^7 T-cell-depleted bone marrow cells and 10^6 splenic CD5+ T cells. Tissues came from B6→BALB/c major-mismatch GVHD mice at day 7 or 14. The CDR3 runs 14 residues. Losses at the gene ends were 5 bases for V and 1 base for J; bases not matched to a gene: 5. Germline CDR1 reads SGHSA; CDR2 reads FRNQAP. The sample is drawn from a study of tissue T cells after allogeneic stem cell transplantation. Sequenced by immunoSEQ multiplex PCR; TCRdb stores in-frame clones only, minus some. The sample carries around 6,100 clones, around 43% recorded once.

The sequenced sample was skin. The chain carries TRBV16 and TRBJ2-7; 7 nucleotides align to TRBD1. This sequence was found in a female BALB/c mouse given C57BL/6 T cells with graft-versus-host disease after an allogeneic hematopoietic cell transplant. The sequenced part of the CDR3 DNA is TGTGCAAGCAGCGTACCGGGACAGTCCTATGAACAGTAC. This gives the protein CASSVPGQSYEQY. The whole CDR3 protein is CASSVPGQSYEQYF.